This T cell receptor beta chain was found in a study of cytomegalovirus exposure and HLA in healthy donors. Details on this clone: As yet, its antigen is unknown.

The PCR was carried out with 60 Vbeta primers and 13 Jbeta primers. Clones were sequenced by immunoSEQ multiplex PCR, and TCRdb holds only the in-frame ones, with some missing. The repertoire holds approximately 190,000 clones, approximately 85% seen once, with roughly 0.8% in the top ten. Study outcomes and limitations: A later analysis reportedly found fewer N-insertions in an Asian-associated ancestry cluster than the approximately 670-donor mean. Some V segments, TRBV6-2 and TRBV6-3 among them, were indistinguishable and were therefore excluded.

Trimming at V came to 0 bases and at J to 1 base, leaving 2 bases not matched to a gene. This CDR3 spans 15 amino acids. Germline CDR1 and CDR2: SGDLS and YYNGEE. The chain employs TRBV9 and TRBJ2-3; 7 bases line up with TRBD2. The sequenced sample consisted of PBMCs. This TCR came from a woman between 18 and 29 years old in good health and CMV-seronegative. Here the CDR3 DNA reads TGTGCCAGCAGCGTAGGGGCGGGAGGCACAGATACGCAGTATTTT. Its protein is CASSVGAGGTDTQYF.